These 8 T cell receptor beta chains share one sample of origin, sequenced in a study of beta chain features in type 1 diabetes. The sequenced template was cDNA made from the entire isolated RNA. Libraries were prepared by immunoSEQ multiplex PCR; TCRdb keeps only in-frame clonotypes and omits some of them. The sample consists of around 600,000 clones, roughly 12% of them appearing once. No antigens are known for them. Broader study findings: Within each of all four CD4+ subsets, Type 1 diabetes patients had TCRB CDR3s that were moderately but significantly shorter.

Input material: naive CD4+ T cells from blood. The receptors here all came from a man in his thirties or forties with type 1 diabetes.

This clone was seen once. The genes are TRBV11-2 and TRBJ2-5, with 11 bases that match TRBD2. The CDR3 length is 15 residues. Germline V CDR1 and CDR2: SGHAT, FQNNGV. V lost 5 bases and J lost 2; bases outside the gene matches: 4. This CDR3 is CASSPGLAEQETQYF. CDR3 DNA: TGTGCCAGCAGCCCGGGACTAGCGGAACAAGAGACCCAGTACTTC.

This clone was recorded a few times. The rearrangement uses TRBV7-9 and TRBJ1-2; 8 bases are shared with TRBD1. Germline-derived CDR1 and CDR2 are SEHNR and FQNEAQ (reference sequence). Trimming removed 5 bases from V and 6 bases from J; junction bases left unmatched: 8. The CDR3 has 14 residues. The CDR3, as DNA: TGTGCCAGCAGCCAAACAGGGACAGGAAATGGCTACACCTTC. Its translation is CASSQTGTGNGYTF.

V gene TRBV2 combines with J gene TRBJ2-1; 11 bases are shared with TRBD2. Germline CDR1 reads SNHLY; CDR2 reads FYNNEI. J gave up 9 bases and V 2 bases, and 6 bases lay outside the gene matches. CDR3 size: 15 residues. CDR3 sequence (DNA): TGTGCCAGCAGTGAACTAGCGGGGGGATCGGGTGAGCAGTTCTTC. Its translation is CASSELAGGSGEQFF. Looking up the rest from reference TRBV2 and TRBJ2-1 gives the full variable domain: EPEVTQTPSHQVTQMGQEVILRCVPISNHLYFYWYRQILGQKVEFLVSFYNNEISEKSEIFDDQFSVERPDGSNFTLKIRSTKLEDSAMYFCASSELAGGSGEQFFGPGTRLTVL.

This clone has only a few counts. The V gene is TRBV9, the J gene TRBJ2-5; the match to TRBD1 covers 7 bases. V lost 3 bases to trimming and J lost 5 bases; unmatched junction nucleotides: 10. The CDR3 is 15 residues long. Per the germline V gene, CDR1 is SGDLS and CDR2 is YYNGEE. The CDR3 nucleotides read TGTGCCAGCAGCGCGACCTCAGGGGGTTGGGAGACCCAGTACTTC. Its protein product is CASSATSGGWETQYF.

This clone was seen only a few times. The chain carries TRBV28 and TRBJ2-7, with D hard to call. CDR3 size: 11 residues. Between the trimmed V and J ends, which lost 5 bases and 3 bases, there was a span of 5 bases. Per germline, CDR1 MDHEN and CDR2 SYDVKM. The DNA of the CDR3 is TGTGCCAGCAGTACCAGCTACGAGCAGTACTTC. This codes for CASSTSYEQYF.

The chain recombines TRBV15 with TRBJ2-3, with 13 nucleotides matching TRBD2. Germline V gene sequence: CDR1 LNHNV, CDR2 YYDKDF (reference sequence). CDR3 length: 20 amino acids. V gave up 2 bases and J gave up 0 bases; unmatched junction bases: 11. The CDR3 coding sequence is TGTGCCACCAGCAGACTCCCGGGACTAGCGGGGCGACCAAGCACAGATACGCAGTATTTT. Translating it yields CATSRLPGLAGRPSTDTQYF. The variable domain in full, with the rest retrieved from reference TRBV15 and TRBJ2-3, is DAMVIQNPRYQVTQFGKPVTLSCSQTLNHNVMYWYQQKSSQAPKLLFHYYDKDFNNEADTPDNFQSRRPNTSFCFLDIRSPGLGDTAMYLCATSRLPGLAGRPSTDTQYFGPGTRLTVL.

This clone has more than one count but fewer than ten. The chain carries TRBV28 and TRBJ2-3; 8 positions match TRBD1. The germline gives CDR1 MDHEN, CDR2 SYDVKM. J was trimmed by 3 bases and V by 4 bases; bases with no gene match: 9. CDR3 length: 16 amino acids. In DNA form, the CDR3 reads TGTGCCAGCAGTTGGCGACAGGGGAAGGGGACAGATACGCAGTATTTT. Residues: CASSWRQGKGTDTQYF.

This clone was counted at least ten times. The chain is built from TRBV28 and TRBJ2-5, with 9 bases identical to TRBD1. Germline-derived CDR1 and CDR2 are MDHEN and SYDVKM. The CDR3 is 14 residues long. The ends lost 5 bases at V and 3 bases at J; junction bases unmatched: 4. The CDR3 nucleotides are TGTGCCAGCAGTAACAGGGGGCTAGAAGAGACCCAGTACTTC. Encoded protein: CASSNRGLEETQYF. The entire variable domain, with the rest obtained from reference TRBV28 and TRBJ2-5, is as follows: DVKVTQSSRYLVKRTGEKVFLECVQDMDHENMFWYRQDPGLGLRLIYFSYDVKMKEKGDIPEGYSVSREKKERFSLILESASTNQTSMYLCASSNRGLEETQYFGPGTRLLVL.